Below are 32 T cell receptor beta chains sequenced from a single sample in a study of cytomegalovirus exposure and HLA in healthy donors. It was with 60 Vbeta and 13 Jbeta primers that the PCR ran. Data came from immunoSEQ multiplex PCR; TCRdb stores just in-frame clones and leaves some out. Of approximately 250,000 clones listed, 78% are singletons. The sequenced sample was PBMCs. These receptors all stem from a boy aged 5-17 years in good health and CMV-seronegative.

Written as DNA, the CDR3 is TGTGCCAGCAGCGTTTCCTACGAGCAGTACTTC. Translating it yields CASSVSYEQYF. V usage is TRBV6-1 and J usage is TRBJ2-7; no clear D gene. The CDR3 is 11 amino acids. Germline CDR1 is MNHNS and CDR2 is SASEGT. V was cut by 6 bases and J by 1 base, with 4 bases left in between.

V gene TRBV4-1 combines with J gene TRBJ1-2, with D possibly being TRBD1 (5 bases). V was cut by 3 bases and J by 6 bases, with 17 bases left in between. This CDR3 is 15 amino acids long. Germline CDR1 and CDR2: MGHRA and YSYEKL. The CDR3 here is CASSHRLGLGDGYTF. CDR3 nucleotides: TGCGCCAGCAGCCACAGACTCGGGTTAGGGGATGGCTACACCTTC.

This clone showed up just once. The rearrangement joins TRBV7-6 to TRBJ2-3; 9 bases map to TRBD2. Germline V gene data show CDR1 as SGHVS and CDR2 as FNYEAQ. V shed 3 bases and J 2 bases; nucleotides not matched to a gene: 6. This CDR3 has 16 amino acids. CDR3 DNA sequence: TGTGCCAGCAGCTTGGTAGCGGGGGTACCCACAGATACGCAGTATTTT. This sequence encodes CASSLVAGVPTDTQYF.

The chain combines TRBV4-1 with TRBJ1-2; the D is unclear. Between the trimmed V and J ends, which lost 1 base and 7 bases, there was a span of 13 bases. CDR3 size: 14 residues. Germline values: CDR1 MGHRA, CDR2 YSYEKL. The CDR3 region is CASSQGLRVSGYTF. The DNA for the CDR3 is TGCGCCAGCAGCCAAGGGCTGAGGGTTTCTGGCTACACCTTC.

For this clone: One end of the junction varies from germline; a read error may be responsible. J is TRBJ1-1 and V is TRBV7-7; no firm D call. The CDR3 totals 13 residues. CDR1 and CDR2 (germline): SSHAT, FNYEAQ (reference sequence). CDR3 DNA sequence: TGTGCTAGCAGCTTATCACGGGGCACTGAAGCTTTCTTT. The encoded protein is CASSLSRGTEAFF.

This chain joins TRBV5-1 and TRBJ1-6, with a tentative D call TRBD1 (6 bases). The CDR3 spans 14 residues. V lost 2 bases and J lost 10, with 13 bases in between. The germline V gene encodes CDR1 SGHRS and CDR2 YFSETQ. CDR3 sequence reads: CASSFAGVPSPLHF. The DNA for the CDR3 is TGCGCCAGCAGCTTCGCAGGGGTTCCGTCACCCCTCCACTTT. Full variable domain (missing parts from reference TRBV5-1 and TRBJ1-6): KAGVTQTPRYLIKTRGQQVTLSCSPISGHRSVSWYQQTPGQGLQFLFEYFSETQRNKGNFPGRFSGRQFSNSRSEMNVSTLELGDSALYLCASSFAGVPSPLHFGNGTRLTVT.

The chain couples TRBV4-1 to TRBJ2-1; TRBD2 matches at 7 bases. Germline CDR1 reads MGHRA; CDR2 reads YSYEKL. The CDR3 consists of 17 residues. The junction had 8 bases not matched to a gene; V was cut back by 1 base and J by 2 bases. The CDR3 spells CASSQGRTRDPYNEQFF. CDR3 DNA sequence: TGCGCCAGCAGCCAAGGCAGGACTAGGGATCCCTACAATGAGCAGTTCTTC.

This CDR3 is CASSLSRDQPQHF. The CDR3 nucleotides read TGTGCCAGCAGCCTCTCACGGGATCAGCCCCAGCATTTT. The V call is TRBV7-9, the J call TRBJ1-5; D ambiguous. The CDR3 contains 13 residues. Germline V gives CDR1 SEHNR, CDR2 FQNEAQ (reference sequence). V was cut by 5 bases and J by 5 bases, with 10 bases left in between.

This sequence joins TRBV29-1 and TRBJ2-3; D is possibly TRBD1 (6 bases). The CDR3 totals 12 residues. CDR1 and CDR2 from the germline V gene are SQVTM and ANQGSEA. V lost 4 bases, J lost 7 bases, and 12 bases lay in between. The CDR3 region is CSVAGQGYTQYF. CDR3 DNA: TGCAGCGTTGCGGGTCAGGGGTATACGCAGTATTTT.

The genes are TRBV2 and TRBJ2-1, with 10 bases fitting TRBD2. The length of the CDR3 is 14 residues. Germline V lookup: CDR1 SNHLY, CDR2 FYNNEI. Unmatched junction bases numbered 9, after V lost 4 bases and J lost 12 bases. The CDR3: CASSASGGAQRQFF. For the CDR3, the DNA is TGTGCCAGCAGTGCCAGCGGGGGGGCCCAGAGGCAGTTCTTC.

The rearrangement joins TRBV10-3 to TRBJ2-3; the D gene is possibly TRBD2 (6 bases). V lost 8 bases and J lost 3, with 12 bases in between. CDR3 length: 13 amino acids. The germline CDR1 and CDR2 sequences are ENHRY and SYGVKD. Written as DNA, the CDR3 is TGTGCCATCGCGGCGGGGTTAACAGATACGCAGTATTTT. The encoded protein is CAIAAGLTDTQYF.

This clone was seen more than once but under ten times. The V gene is TRBV5-1, the J gene TRBJ1-2, with unresolved D. CDR3 length: 14 amino acids. Trimming pared 0 bases from V and 4 bases from J, leaving 10 bases between. Per germline, CDR1 SGHRS and CDR2 YFSETQ. CDR3 loop: CASSLAAEPYGYTF. CDR3 DNA sequence: TGCGCCAGCAGCTTGGCCGCAGAACCCTATGGCTACACCTTC. The full variable domain, rest sourced from reference TRBV5-1 and TRBJ1-2, is KAGVTQTPRYLIKTRGQQVTLSCSPISGHRSVSWYQQTPGQGLQFLFEYFSETQRNKGNFPGRFSGRQFSNSRSEMNVSTLELGDSALYLCASSLAAEPYGYTFGSGTRLTVV.

This clone was found once. DNA of the CDR3: TGCGCCAGCAGTGTGGGGGCAGGGGTCGAGCAGTACTTC. This codes for CASSVGAGVEQYF. The rearrangement uses TRBV10-1 and TRBJ2-7; D possibly corresponds to TRBD1 (6 bases). The V gene lost 4 bases and the J gene lost 6 bases, with 13 bases spanning the gap. This CDR3 has 13 amino acids. Germline V gene lookup returns CDR1 WNHNN and CDR2 SYGVQD (reference sequence).

The rearrangement joins TRBV11-2 to TRBJ1-6, with D possibly TRBD1 on 6 matching bases. Germline CDR1 SGHAT, CDR2 FQNNGV. V lost 6 bases to trimming and J lost 7 bases, with 13 bases between them. CDR3 length equals 14 residues. The CDR3 DNA reads as TGTGCCAGCAGGAACAGGGCAGAAAATTCACCCCTCCACTTT. It specifies CASRNRAENSPLHF.

A few counts support this clone. V and J are TRBV5-4 and TRBJ1-1, with D unclear. The CDR3 covers 14 residues. Germline loops: CDR1 SGHNT, CDR2 YYREEE (reference sequence). Trimming shortened V by 5 bases and J by 1 base, and 12 bases separated the two germline ends. The CDR3 is CASSLVGRNTEAFF. The DNA of the CDR3 is TGTGCCAGCAGTCTCGTGGGGAGGAACACTGAAGCTTTCTTT.

Concerning this clone: Other DNA sequences in this specimen translate into the identical CDR3. V and J are TRBV29-1 and TRBJ2-7; TRBD2 might be the D (7 bases). V lost 1 base, J lost 0 bases, and 13 bases lay in between. CDR1 SQVTM and CDR2 ANQGSEA come from the germline V gene. The CDR3 sequence is 15 residues long. The CDR3 DNA is TGCAGCGTTGAAGTTTCCGGGGGGCCCTCCTACGAGCAGTACTTC. Translated, it gives CSVEVSGGPSYEQYF.

The J gene is TRBJ2-5, the V gene TRBV11-3, with no clear D. TRBJ2-7 explains the end of the DNA better; the J call may be wrong. The germline V gene has CDR1 SGHNT and CDR2 YENEEA. This CDR3 contains 15 residues. The CDR3 here is CASSPSTPSSYEQYF. CDR3 nucleotide sequence: TGTGCCAGCAGCCCATCGACACCGAGCTCCTACGAGCAGTACTTC.

J is TRBJ1-6 and V is TRBV7-9; tentative D call: TRBD1 (6 bases). Germline CDR1 and CDR2: SEHNR and FQNEAQ (reference sequence). V was clipped by 6 bases and J by 2 bases, with 11 bases between them. The CDR3 is 15 amino acids. The CDR3 DNA sequence: TGTGCCAGCAGATCCACAGGGACCTATAATTCACCCCTCCACTTT. Its protein is CASRSTGTYNSPLHF.

The chain uses TRBV29-1 and TRBJ2-1; no definite D call. The ends were cut back, 5 bases at V and 0 bases at J, with 8 bases in the middle. The germline V gene has CDR1 SQVTM and CDR2 ANQGSEA. The CDR3 loop spans 13 amino acids. This CDR3 reads CSVHGSSYNEQFF. The DNA for the CDR3 is TGCAGCGTTCACGGTAGCTCCTACAATGAGCAGTTCTTC.

The chain is built from TRBV7-9 and TRBJ2-3; 16 nucleotides align to TRBD2. CDR3 length equals 16 residues. Germline assignment: CDR1 SEHNR and CDR2 FQNEAQ (reference sequence). Trimming took 5 bases from V and 7 from J; bases not matched to a gene: 6. The CDR3 reads CASSLGLAGGPYTQYF. CDR3 DNA: TGTGCCAGCAGCCTGGGACTAGCGGGGGGGCCGTATACGCAGTATTTT.

The J gene is TRBJ2-1, the V gene TRBV19, with D possibly matching TRBD1 (6 bases). The CDR3 is 17 amino acids. V gave up 6 bases and J gave up 2 bases, with 20 bases separating them. Germline V CDR1 and CDR2: LNHDA, SQIVND (reference sequence). Here the CDR3 reads CASSGQTGNGAYNEQFF. CDR3 nucleotides: TGTGCCAGTAGCGGACAAACAGGGAATGGGGCCTACAATGAGCAGTTCTTC. The whole variable domain, remainder taken from reference TRBV19 and TRBJ2-1, is DGGITQSPKYLFRKEGQNVTLSCEQNLNHDAMYWYRQDPGQGLRLIYYSQIVNDFQKGDIAEGYSVSREKKESFPLTVTSAQKNPTAFYLCASSGQTGNGAYNEQFFGPGTRLTVL.

The chain is built from TRBV7-4 and TRBJ2-5; 12 positions match TRBD2. V shed 2 bases, J shed 6 bases, and the junction held 7 bases outside the gene matches. The germline CDR1 and CDR2 sequences are SGHVT and SQSDAQ. The CDR3 contains 16 residues. DNA of the CDR3: TGTGCCAGCAGCTTAACCCTAGCGGGGGGGCCGCAGACCCAGTACTTC. It is translated as CASSLTLAGGPQTQYF.

Only a few counts were recorded for this clone. The CDR3 spells CASSKGHGRSEQFF. The DNA for the CDR3 is TGTGCCAGCAGCAAGGGACACGGTCGGTCTGAGCAGTTCTTC. The chain carries TRBV11-3 and TRBJ2-1; D is possibly TRBD1 (6 bases). The CDR3 is 14 residues long. V was shortened by 5 bases and J by 9 bases, with 17 bases between the two germline ends. The V gene's germline CDR1 is SGHNT and CDR2 YENEEA.

The chain has TRBV7-2 and TRBJ2-1, with a weak D call TRBD1 (6 bases). This CDR3 is 12 amino acids long. V lost 3 bases and J lost 14, with 14 bases in between. The germline V gene has CDR1 SGHTA and CDR2 FQGNSA. The CDR3 reads CASSFIGGSKFF. The DNA of the CDR3 is TGTGCCAGCAGCTTTATAGGGGGATCTAAGTTCTTC. Full variable domain (remainder filled in from reference TRBV7-2 and TRBJ2-1): GAGVSQSPSNKVTEKGKDVELRCDPISGHTALYWYRQSLGQGLEFLIYFQGNSAPDKSGLPSDRFSAERTGGSVSTLTIQRTQQEDSAVYLCASSFIGGSKFFGPGTRLTVL.

This chain joins TRBV5-1 and TRBJ2-7, with TRBD2 matching 11 bases. The germline CDR1 and CDR2 sequences are SGHRS and YFSETQ. The V gene end was trimmed by 4 bases and the J gene end by 5 bases; junction bases not matched to a gene: 8. The CDR3 is made up of 15 amino acids. CDR3 nucleotide sequence: TGCGCCAGCAGCATACTGGTAGCGGGAGGGCACGAGCAGTACTTC. Encoded protein: CASSILVAGGHEQYF.

V usage is TRBV30 and J usage is TRBJ2-1; the match to TRBD2 covers 9 bases. V dropped 0 bases and J dropped 5; count of bases not matched to a gene: 8. Germline CDR1 is GTSNPN and CDR2 is SVGIG (reference sequence). This CDR3 region has 16 residues. CDR3 in DNA: TGTGCCTGGAGTGTGGGGCGGGGGGGCCGGGACAATGAGCAGTTCTTC. This translates into CAWSVGRGGRDNEQFF.

In DNA form, the CDR3 reads TGTGCCAGCAGCTACAGCGGCATCTATGGCTACACCTTC. Residues: CASSYSGIYGYTF. The J gene is TRBJ1-2, the V gene TRBV5-5; no reliable D call. The V gene's germline CDR1 is SGHKS and CDR2 YYEKEE (reference sequence). The V end lost 3 bases, the J end lost 4 bases, and 10 bases lay between the germline ends. The CDR3 length is 13 residues.

The chain couples TRBV5-1 to TRBJ2-2; 14 bases are shared with TRBD2. V lost 0 bases, J lost 4 bases, and 2 bases stayed unmatched. Germline V gives CDR1 SGHRS, CDR2 YFSETQ. This CDR3 region has 17 residues. CDR3 sequence: CASSLGTSGRTTGELFF. For the CDR3, the DNA is TGCGCCAGCAGCTTGGGGACTAGCGGGAGGACCACCGGGGAGCTGTTTTTT. Looking up the rest from reference TRBV5-1 and TRBJ2-2 gives the full variable domain: KAGVTQTPRYLIKTRGQQVTLSCSPISGHRSVSWYQQTPGQGLQFLFEYFSETQRNKGNFPGRFSGRQFSNSRSEMNVSTLELGDSALYLCASSLGTSGRTTGELFFGEGSRLTVL.

The chain employs TRBV13 and TRBJ2-1; no firm D call. Per germline, CDR1 PRHDT and CDR2 FYEKMQ (reference sequence). CDR3 length: 16 residues. Trimming took off 1 base at V and 6 bases at J, with 16 bases between the two ends. The CDR3 is CASSLVGVYLANEQFF. The CDR3 region has the DNA TGTGCCAGCAGCTTAGTAGGCGTATACTTAGCCAATGAGCAGTTCTTC.

This chain connects TRBV19 to TRBJ2-1, with 9 bases identical to TRBD2. Trimming at V came to 7 bases and at J to 2 bases, leaving 3 bases not matched to a gene. The CDR3 is 14 amino acids. Germline CDR1 reads LNHDA; CDR2 reads SQIVND (reference sequence). The DNA for the CDR3 is TGTGCCAGTATTGGCGGGAGGGCCTACAATGAGCAGTTCTTC. This encodes CASIGGRAYNEQFF.

Points on this clone: Other DNA sequences in this specimen translate into the identical CDR3. The J gene is TRBJ2-5, the V gene TRBV5-1; 12 bases agree with TRBD2. V was pared by 4 bases and J by 3 bases, with 7 bases of the junction left unmatched. CDR1 and CDR2 (germline): SGHRS, YFSETQ. The CDR3 is made up of 16 amino acids. CDR3: CASSGRLAGGEETQYF. The DNA of the CDR3 is TGCGCCAGCAGCGGACGGCTAGCGGGAGGGGAAGAGACCCAGTACTTC.

This clone has a handful of counts. The CDR3 region is CASSILGQGYTGELFF. CDR3 in DNA: TGTGCCAGTAGTATTCTGGGACAGGGTTACACCGGGGAGCTGTTTTTT. The chain combines TRBV19 with TRBJ2-2; 9 nucleotides match TRBD1. V was clipped by 3 bases and J by 3 bases; unmatched bases: 5. The germline V gene has CDR1 LNHDA and CDR2 SQIVND (reference sequence). CDR3 size: 16 residues.